Listed below are T cell receptor beta chains from one sample, sequenced in a study of OX40 agonist ivuxolimab in advanced cancers. Measured with immunoSEQ multiplex PCR; TCRdb has only the in-frame clones, and not every one. The profile covers more than 70,000 clones, with approximately 91% appearing a single time and under 0.35% taken by the ten largest. The material sequenced was CD4+ or CD8+ T cells sorted from blood, taken in a trial of the OX40 agonist ivuxolimab. These receptors originate from an adult with an advanced solid tumor such as melanoma, head and neck, liver or kidney cancer. Each CDR3 is given with its conserved first and last residue.

cdr3_aa v_call cdr3_length j_call
CATSGASTDTQYF TRBV15 13 TRBJ2-3
CASSLSQEPGELFF TRBV28 14 TRBJ2-2
CASSHGGDEQFF TRBV5-1 12 TRBJ2-1
CASSRETGASGELFF TRBV19 15 TRBJ2-2
CASSLERITDTQYF TRBV5-8 14 TRBJ2-3
CASSQDGPRGVGELFF TRBV4-3 16 TRBJ2-2
CASSLGPPGLAGGINEQYF TRBV7-9 19 TRBJ2-7
CASSTDRPPYEQYF TRBV7-8 14 TRBJ2-7
CASSANRDRTQYF TRBV7-2 13 TRBJ2-5
CASSNGQGTAPRYEQYF TRBV21-1 17 TRBJ2-7
CASSLELGDTQYF TRBV5-1 13 TRBJ2-3
CASSSRVGAPEQFF TRBV6-6 14 TRBJ2-1
CASTRSASGAYEQYF TRBV9 15 TRBJ2-7
CASSLTSGSTYEQYF TRBV11-1 15 TRBJ2-7
CASSHGQGSYEQYF TRBV7-9 14 TRBJ2-7
CASSQGGVAGEFIDTQYF TRBV4-3 18 TRBJ2-3
CASSQSGLAYEQYF TRBV5-1 14 TRBJ2-7
CASSLNSGTAYNEQFF TRBV5-1 16 TRBJ2-1
CASSRTSGYTDTQYF TRBV6-5 15 TRBJ2-3
CASSLNAGAQGDEQFF TRBV5-1 16 TRBJ2-1
CASSAQAGGAFF TRBV2 12 TRBJ1-1
CASSVGVGAYEQYF TRBV9 14 TRBJ2-7
CASSSWGEGGYTF TRBV7-2 13 TRBJ1-2
CASGGTSGRVSTGELFF TRBV2 17 TRBJ2-2
CASSETGQETKLFF TRBV10-2 14 TRBJ1-4
CASSPRQGFYNEQFF TRBV5-1 15 TRBJ2-1
CASQDYTEAFF TRBV19 11 TRBJ1-1
CSVETGSGASGEQFF TRBV29-1 15 TRBJ2-1
CASSLTGRYGYTF TRBV7-9 13 TRBJ1-2
CASSPGHINQPQHF TRBV7-2 14 TRBJ1-5
CASSRTSGSPGTQYF TRBV5-6 15 TRBJ2-3
CASSFYVSGLHSATQYF TRBV7-9 17 TRBJ2-3
CASASTSGKGETQYF TRBV2 15 TRBJ2-5
CAIRDRENQPQHF TRBV10-3 13 TRBJ1-5
CASRQPLAENTGELFF TRBV6-6 16 TRBJ2-2
CASSLDGGRAYEQYF TRBV11-2 15 TRBJ2-7
CASSHLRQGVGYGYTF TRBV4-3 16 TRBJ1-2
CASSLADRVKFF TRBV7-8 12 TRBJ2-1
CASSLVVGEQYF TRBV5-6 12 TRBJ2-7
CASSGVSGGGGPDTQYF TRBV28 17 TRBJ2-3